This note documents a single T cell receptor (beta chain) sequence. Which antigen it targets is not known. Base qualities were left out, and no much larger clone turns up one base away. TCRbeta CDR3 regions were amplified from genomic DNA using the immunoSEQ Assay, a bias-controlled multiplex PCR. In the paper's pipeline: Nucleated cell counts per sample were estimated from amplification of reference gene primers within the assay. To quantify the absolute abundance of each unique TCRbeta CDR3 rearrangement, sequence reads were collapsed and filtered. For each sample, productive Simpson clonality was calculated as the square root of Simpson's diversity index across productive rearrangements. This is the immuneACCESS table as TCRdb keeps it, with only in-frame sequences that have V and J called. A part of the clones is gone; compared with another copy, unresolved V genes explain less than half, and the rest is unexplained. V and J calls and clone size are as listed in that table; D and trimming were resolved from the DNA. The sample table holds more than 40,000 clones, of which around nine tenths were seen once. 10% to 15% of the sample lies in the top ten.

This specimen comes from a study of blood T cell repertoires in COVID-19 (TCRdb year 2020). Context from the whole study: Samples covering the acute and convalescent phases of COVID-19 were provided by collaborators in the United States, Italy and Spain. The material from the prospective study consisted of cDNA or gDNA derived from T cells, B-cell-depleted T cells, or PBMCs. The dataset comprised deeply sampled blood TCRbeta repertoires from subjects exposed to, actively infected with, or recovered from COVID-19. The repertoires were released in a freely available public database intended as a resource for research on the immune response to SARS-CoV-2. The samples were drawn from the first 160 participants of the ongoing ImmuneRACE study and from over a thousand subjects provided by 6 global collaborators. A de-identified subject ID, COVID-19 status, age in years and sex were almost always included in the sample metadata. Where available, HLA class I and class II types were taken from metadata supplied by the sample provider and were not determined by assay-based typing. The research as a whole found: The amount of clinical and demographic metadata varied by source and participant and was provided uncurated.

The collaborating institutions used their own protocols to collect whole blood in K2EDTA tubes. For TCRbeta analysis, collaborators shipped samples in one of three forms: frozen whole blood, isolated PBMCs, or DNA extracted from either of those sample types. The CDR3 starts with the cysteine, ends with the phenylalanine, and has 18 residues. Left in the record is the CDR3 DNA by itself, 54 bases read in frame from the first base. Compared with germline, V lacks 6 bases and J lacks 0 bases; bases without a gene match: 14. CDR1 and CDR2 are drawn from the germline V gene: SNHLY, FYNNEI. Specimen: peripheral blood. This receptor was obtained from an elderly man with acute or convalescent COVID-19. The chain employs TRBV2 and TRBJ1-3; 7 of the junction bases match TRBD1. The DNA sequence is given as TGTGCCAGCAGCGCCCTTCGACAGGGCGCCCGCTCTGGAAACACCATATATTTT. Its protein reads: CASSALRQGARSGNTIYF.